This T cell receptor beta chain came from a study of T cells in Graves' hyperthyroidism and ophthalmopathy. Whole-study results and caveats: Before onset, ophthalmopathy was predicted by the model a median around 6 months earlier.

The CDR3 regions of TCR beta were amplified from RNA transcripts. The TCR CDR3 was amplified in a first-round RT-PCR using the HTBI primer set. MiXCR, applied by TCRdb to the multiplex PCR reads, yields one record per CDR3 protein. The table includes around 400,000 distinct CDR3 sequences, more than 20% detected once. Stable disease denoted Graves' hyperthyroidism without ophthalmopathy progression within 18 months. Fresh peripheral blood, under 13 ml, yielded the PBMCs. This clonotype was counted between two and nine times. The antigen remains undetermined. From germline, CDR1 is MNHNS and CDR2 SASEGT. CDR3 size: 14 residues. Deletions cut 7 bases from V and 4 bases from J, with 16 bases between.

Sequenced material: blood. The chain is built from TRBV6-1 and TRBJ1-2; D may be TRBD1 (6 bases). This TCR was sampled from a man between 45 and 60 years old with Graves' hyperthyroidism. This CDR3 is CASTRRGAGYGYTF. The CDR3 region has the DNA TGTGCCAGCACCCGCCGGGGGGCCGGCTATGGCTACACCTTC.